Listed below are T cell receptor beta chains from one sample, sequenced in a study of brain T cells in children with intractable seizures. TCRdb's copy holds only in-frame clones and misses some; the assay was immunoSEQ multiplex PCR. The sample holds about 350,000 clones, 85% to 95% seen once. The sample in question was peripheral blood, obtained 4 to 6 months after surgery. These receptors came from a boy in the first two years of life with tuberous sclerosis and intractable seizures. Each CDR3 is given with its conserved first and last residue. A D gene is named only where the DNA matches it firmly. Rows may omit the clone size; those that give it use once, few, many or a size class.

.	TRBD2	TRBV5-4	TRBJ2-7	TGTGCCAGCAGCTTGGAGCGGGAGGGACCCTACGAGCAGTACTTC	CASSLEREGPYEQYF
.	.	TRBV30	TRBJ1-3	TGTGCCTGGAGTACATCTGGAAACACCATATATTTT	CAWSTSGNTIYF
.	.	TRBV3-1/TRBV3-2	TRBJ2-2	TGTGCCAGCAGCTCTGCAGTGGTGGTAGCTCCCGGGGAGCTGTTTTTT	CASSSAVVVAPGELFF
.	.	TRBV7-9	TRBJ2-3	TGTGCCAGCAGTTCAATCGGACACGACGCTACCACCGGCACAGATACGCAGTATTTT	CASSSIGHDATTGTDTQYF
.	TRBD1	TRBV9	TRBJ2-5	TGTGCCAGCAGCGTAGGGGGACAGCGGATGGAGACCCAGTACTTC	CASSVGGQRMETQYF
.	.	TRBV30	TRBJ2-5	TGTGCCTGGAGTGTAGGGGGGAGGGGAGAGACCCAGTACTTC	CAWSVGGRGETQYF
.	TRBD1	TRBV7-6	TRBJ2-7	TGTGCCAGCAGCTTAGGGTCGGGACAGAGCTACGAGCAGTACTTC	CASSLGSGQSYEQYF
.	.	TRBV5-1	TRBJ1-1	TGCGCCAGCAGCTGGAGGGGCACTGAAGCTTTCTTT	CASSWRGTEAFF
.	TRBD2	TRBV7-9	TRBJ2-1	TGTGCCAGCAGCTTACTAGCGGCCGACTACAATGAGCAGTTCTTC	CASSLLAADYNEQFF
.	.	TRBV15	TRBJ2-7	TGTGCCACCAGCAGAGAGGGGGTCAACTACGAGCAGTACTTC	CATSREGVNYEQYF
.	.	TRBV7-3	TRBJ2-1	TGTGCCAGCGGGGAGACAGTGGACAATGAGCAGTTCTTC	CASGETVDNEQFF
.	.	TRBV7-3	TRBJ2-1	TGTGCCAGCAGCGCCAGCGTGCCGAGCTCCTACAATGAGCAGTTCTTC	CASSASVPSSYNEQFF
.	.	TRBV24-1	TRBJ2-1	TGTGCCACCAGTGATTCTCCCTACAATGAGCAGTTCTTC	CATSDSPYNEQFF
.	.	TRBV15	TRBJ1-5	TGTGCCACCAGCTCGGGGCGAGCCCAGCCCCAGCATTTT	CATSSGRAQPQHF
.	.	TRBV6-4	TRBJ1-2	TGTGCCAGAAGCCCGGGACGATTCTATGGCTACACCTTC	CARSPGRFYGYTF
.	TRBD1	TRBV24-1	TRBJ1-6	TGTGCCACCAGTACCAGGGACAGGGCCACCTCCTATAATTCACCCCTCCACTTT	CATSTRDRATSYNSPLHF
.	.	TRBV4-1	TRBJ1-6	TGCGCCAGCCGAGAGAGTAATTCACCCCTCCACTTT	CASRESNSPLHF
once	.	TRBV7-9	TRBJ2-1	TGTGCCAGCAGCTCTCCCAGGGACAATGAGCAGTTCTTC	CASSSPRDNEQFF
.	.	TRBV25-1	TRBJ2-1	TGTGCCAGCAGTGCCCCCGGGACGGTCTACAATGAGCAGTTCTTC	CASSAPGTVYNEQFF
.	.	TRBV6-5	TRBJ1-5	TGTGCCAGCAGTTACTCGGGGGGAGGTGGCCAGCCCCAGCATTTT	CASSYSGGGGQPQHF
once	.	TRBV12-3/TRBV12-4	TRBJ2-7	TGTGCCAGCAGTTTCTTTCCGGGGAACGAGCAGTACTTC	CASSFFPGNEQYF
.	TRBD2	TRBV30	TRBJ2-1	TGTGCCTGGAGAAAGCGGGAGGGTCGTGAGCAGTTCTTC	CAWRKREGREQFF
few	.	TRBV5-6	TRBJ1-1	TGTGCCAGCAGCGGAATCAGGGTCATGAACACTGAAGCTTTCTTT	CASSGIRVMNTEAFF
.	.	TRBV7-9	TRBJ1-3	TGTGCCAGCAGCTTAACCAGCACGGACACCATATATTTT	CASSLTSTDTIYF
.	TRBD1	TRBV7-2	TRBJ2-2	TGTGCCAGCAGCTTAAGTCAGGGGGCGAACACCGGGGAGCTGTTTTTT	CASSLSQGANTGELFF
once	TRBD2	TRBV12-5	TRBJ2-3	TGTGCTAGTCTAGCGGGAGACCGCACAGATACGCAGTATTTT	CASLAGDRTDTQYF
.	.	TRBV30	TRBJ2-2	TGTGCCTGGAGGGAGGTCTACGGGTTGGTCACCGGGGAGCTGTTTTTT	CAWREVYGLVTGELFF
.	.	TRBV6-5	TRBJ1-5	TGTGCCAGCAGGGGTAGCAATCAGCCCCAGCATTTT	CASRGSNQPQHF
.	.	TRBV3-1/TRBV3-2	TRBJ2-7	TGTGCCAGCAGCCAACGGGCGGGACTTTCCTCCTACGAGCAGTACTTC	CASSQRAGLSSYEQYF
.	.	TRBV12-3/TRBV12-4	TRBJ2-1	TGTGCCAGCAGTGCATGGGGGAATGAGCAGTTCTTC	CASSAWGNEQFF
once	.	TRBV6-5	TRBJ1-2	TGTGCCAGCAGTTACTCGGCACGGAACTATGGCTACACCTTC	CASSYSARNYGYTF
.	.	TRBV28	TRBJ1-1	TGTGCCAGCAGCGCAATCGCTTGGGACCTTGAAGCTTTCTTT	CASSAIAWDLEAFF
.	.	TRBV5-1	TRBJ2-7	TGCGCCAGCAGCTTGAACAGGGACCTGTCCTACGAGCAGTACTTC	CASSLNRDLSYEQYF
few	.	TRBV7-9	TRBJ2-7	TGTGCCAGCAGCTTGGACGAATTCGTCGAGCAGTACTTC	CASSLDEFVEQYF
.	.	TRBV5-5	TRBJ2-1	TGTGCCAGCAGCTTGGCCAAAAGAAAGGCCACGATGAGGGATGAGCAGTTCTTC	CASSLAKRKATMRDEQFF
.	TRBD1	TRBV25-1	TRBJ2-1	TGTGCCAGCAGTGCCTTGGACAGGGAGGACTACAATGAGCAGTTCTTC	CASSALDREDYNEQFF
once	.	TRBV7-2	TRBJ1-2	TGTGCCAGCAGCTTAGGGGCGAACTATGGCTACACCTTC	CASSLGANYGYTF
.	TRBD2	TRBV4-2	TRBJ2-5	TGTGCCAGCAGCCAAGGGGAGACTAGCGGGGCGGCAGAGACCCAGTACTTC	CASSQGETSGAAETQYF
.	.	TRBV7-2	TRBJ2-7	TGTGCCAGCAGCCCGAACGGTGGTTACGAGCAGTACTTC	CASSPNGGYEQYF
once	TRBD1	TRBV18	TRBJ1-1	TGTGCCAGCTCACAAACCGGGACAGGGGGCCTCGGCACTGAAGCTTTCTTT	CASSQTGTGGLGTEAFF
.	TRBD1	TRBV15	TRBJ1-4	TGTGCCACCAGCACAGGACAGGGTGATGAAAAACTGTTTTTT	CATSTGQGDEKLFF
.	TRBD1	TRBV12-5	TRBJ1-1	TGTGCTAGCGCCTTAACACTGACAGGGGATTCAAGCATGAACACTGAAGCTTTCTTT	CASALTLTGDSSMNTEAFF
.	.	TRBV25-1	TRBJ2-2	TGTGCCAGCAGTGACGCAGGGAACGCGAACACCGGGGAGCTGTTTTTT	CASSDAGNANTGELFF
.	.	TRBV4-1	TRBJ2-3	TGCGCCAGCAGCCAGACCCGGGGCGGAAGAGGAGATACGCAGTATTTT	CASSQTRGGRGDTQYF
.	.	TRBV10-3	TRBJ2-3	TGTGCCATCAGTGAGTCGGTACGCGAGTATATAGATACGCAGTATTTT	CAISESVREYIDTQYF
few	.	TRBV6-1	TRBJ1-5	TGTGCCAGCAGTGATCGGGGTGGGAGCAATCAGCCCCAGCATTTT	CASSDRGGSNQPQHF
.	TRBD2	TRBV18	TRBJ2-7	TGTGCCAGCTCGTATCTGCGGGGGGCCAGCTCCTACGAGCAGTACTTC	CASSYLRGASSYEQYF
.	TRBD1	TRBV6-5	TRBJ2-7	TGTGCCAGCAGTTACGGGACAGGTTACGACGAGCAGTACTTC	CASSYGTGYDEQYF
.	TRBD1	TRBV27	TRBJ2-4	TGTGCCAGCAGCGGACCCGGGACAGGGGGCCCCTGGGGCAAAAACATTCAGTACTTC	CASSGPGTGGPWGKNIQYF
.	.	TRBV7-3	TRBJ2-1	TGTGCCAGCAGCTTAGGGAGCGGGCCAGGTAATGAGCAGTTCTTC	CASSLGSGPGNEQFF
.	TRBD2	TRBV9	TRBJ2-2	TGTGCCAGCAGCGTAGCTACTGGAGGGACTACAAACACCGGGGAGCTGTTTTTT	CASSVATGGTTNTGELFF
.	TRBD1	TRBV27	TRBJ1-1	TGTGCCAGCAGCTGGACAGGGCACCTGAACACTGAAGCTTTCTTT	CASSWTGHLNTEAFF
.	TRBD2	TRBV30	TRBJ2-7	TGTGCCGGTGGAAATAGCGGGAGAAGGTACGAGCAGTACTTC	CAGGNSGRRYEQYF
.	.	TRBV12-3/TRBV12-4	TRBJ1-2	TGTGCCAGCAGTTGGGGTTCCGCCTATGGCTACACCTTC	CASSWGSAYGYTF
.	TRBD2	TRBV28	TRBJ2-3	TGTGCCAGCAGTTTCCCCACGAGCGGGATTGGGACAGATACGCAGTATTTT	CASSFPTSGIGTDTQYF
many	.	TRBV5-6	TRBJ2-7	TGTGCCAGCAGCTTAGCCAGCTACGAGCAGTACTTC	CASSLASYEQYF
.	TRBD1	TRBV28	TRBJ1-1	TGTGCCAGCAGTTCAGGACAGGGGACCACTGAAGCTTTCTTT	CASSSGQGTTEAFF
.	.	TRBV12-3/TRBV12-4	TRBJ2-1	TGTGCCAGCAGCCCCCCGAACAATGAGCAGTTCTTC	CASSPPNNEQFF
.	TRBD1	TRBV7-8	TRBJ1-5	TGTGCCAGCAGCCACGAAACAGGGGGCACTAGCAATCAGCCCCAGCATTTT	CASSHETGGTSNQPQHF